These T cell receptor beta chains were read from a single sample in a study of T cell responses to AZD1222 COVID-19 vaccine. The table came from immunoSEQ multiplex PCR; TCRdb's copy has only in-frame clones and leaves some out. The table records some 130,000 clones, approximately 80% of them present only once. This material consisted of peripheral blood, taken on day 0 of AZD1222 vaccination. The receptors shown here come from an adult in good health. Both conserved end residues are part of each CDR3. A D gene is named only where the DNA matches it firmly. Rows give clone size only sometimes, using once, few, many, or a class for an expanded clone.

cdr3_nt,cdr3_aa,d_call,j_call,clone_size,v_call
TGTGCCAGCAGCCGCCGAGCACGTTCGGGGGCTGGCGAGCAGTACTTC,CASSRRARSGAGEQYF,NA,TRBJ2-7,NA,TRBV3-1/TRBV3-2
TGCGCCAGCACCCTAGACGGCAGGGGCTATAATTCACCCCTCCACTTT,CASTLDGRGYNSPLHF,NA,TRBJ1-6,NA,TRBV4-1
TGTGCCAGCAGCTCCCTCCCCCAGATAGGGTACAATGAGCAGTTCTTC,CASSSLPQIGYNEQFF,NA,TRBJ2-1,NA,TRBV7-9
TGTGCCACCAGTGATTTGAGGTATGGCTACACCTTC,CATSDLRYGYTF,NA,TRBJ1-2,NA,TRBV24-1
TGCGCCAGCCAAGGACCAGCGAACACTGAAGCTTTCTTT,CASQGPANTEAFF,NA,TRBJ1-1,NA,TRBV5-1
TGTGCCAGTAGCACGGGACAGGTGTTAAACACTGAAGCTTTCTTT,CASSTGQVLNTEAFF,TRBD1,TRBJ1-1,NA,TRBV19
TGTGCCAGCTCACTCCTAGGAATTTTCGCCCGACTCGCGAACACCGGGGAGCTGTTTTTT,CASSLLGIFARLANTGELFF,NA,TRBJ2-2,NA,TRBV18
TGTGCCAGCAGCCTACGGGACTATGGAACCTACGAGCAGTACTTC,CASSLRDYGTYEQYF,TRBD2,TRBJ2-7,NA,TRBV28
TGTGCCAGCAGCCCCGGCCATGGCTACACCTTC,CASSPGHGYTF,NA,TRBJ1-2,NA,TRBV6-2/TRBV6-3
TGTGCCAGCGTGGTAGGGTTGGATGGCTACACCTTC,CASVVGLDGYTF,NA,TRBJ1-2,NA,TRBV6-1
TGTGCCAGCAGCTTGGCGGGACAGGGGTCGGGCAATGAGCAGTTCTTC,CASSLAGQGSGNEQFF,TRBD1,TRBJ2-1,NA,TRBV5-4
TGTGCCAGCAGTTTAGACACCGGGGAGCTGTTTTTT,CASSLDTGELFF,NA,TRBJ2-2,NA,TRBV27
TGTGCCAGCAGTTTAGAGAAGGGTCAGCCCCAGCATTTT,CASSLEKGQPQHF,NA,TRBJ1-5,once,TRBV12-3/TRBV12-4
TGTGCCACCAGCAGGCTTGGGAGGGAGGACACTGAAGCTTTCTTT,CATSRLGREDTEAFF,NA,TRBJ1-1,NA,TRBV15
TGTGCCAGCACTCAACAGGGGGACTATGGCTACACCTTC,CASTQQGDYGYTF,TRBD1,TRBJ1-2,NA,TRBV2
TGTGCCAGCAGCCGGACAGGGGGCTATGAAGGAGGCTACACCTTC,CASSRTGGYEGGYTF,TRBD1,TRBJ1-2,once,TRBV3-1/TRBV3-2
TGTGCCAGCAGTTACTCTTCAACACTTACTGGCTACACCTTC,CASSYSSTLTGYTF,NA,TRBJ1-2,NA,TRBV6-5
TGCGCCAGCAGCTACCGACGGACTAGCGACATCGGGGAGCTGTTTTTT,CASSYRRTSDIGELFF,TRBD2,TRBJ2-2,few,TRBV5-1
TGTGCCAGCAGCATCACCGGGACAGGGGGCGGACATGGCTACACCTTC,CASSITGTGGGHGYTF,TRBD1,TRBJ1-2,NA,TRBV7-2
TGTGCCAGCAGTTTAAGTTTGGGCTATGGCTACACCTTC,CASSLSLGYGYTF,NA,TRBJ1-2,NA,TRBV12-3/TRBV12-4
TGTGCCAGCAGCCCCCGTTCCCCGAGGCAAGAAGCTTTCTTT,CASSPRSPRQEAFF,NA,TRBJ1-1,NA,TRBV3-1/TRBV3-2
TGTGCCAGCAGTTATTATCAGTCCGTAGCCGTGCGGTTCTTC,CASSYYQSVAVRFF,NA,TRBJ2-1,few,TRBV6-5
TGTGCCAGCAGCGTAGGGACGGACCTAATGAACACTGAAGCTTTCTTT,CASSVGTDLMNTEAFF,NA,TRBJ1-1,NA,TRBV9
TGTGCCAGCACCAGAAAGGGAGGACCCTCTGGGGCCAACGTCCTGACTTTC,CASTRKGGPSGANVLTF,NA,TRBJ2-6,NA,TRBV11-2
TGTGCCAGCAGTGAATTTGGACAGGGGGCAGGTGGCTACACCTTC,CASSEFGQGAGGYTF,TRBD1,TRBJ1-2,once,TRBV25-1
TGTGCCAGCTGGGATGGGACTAGCTGGAGTGAGCAGTTCTTC,CASWDGTSWSEQFF,TRBD2,TRBJ2-1,NA,TRBV6-5
TGTGCCAGCAGTTTAGTTCAGGGGTTACATGGCTACACCTTC,CASSLVQGLHGYTF,NA,TRBJ1-2,NA,TRBV6-2/TRBV6-3
TGTGCCAGCAGTAGACTAGACGGGAATGAGCAGTTCTTC,CASSRLDGNEQFF,NA,TRBJ2-1,NA,TRBV6-5
TGTGCCAGCAGTCCCAAAAGGGGGCTGGGGAATGAAAAACTGTTTTTT,CASSPKRGLGNEKLFF,TRBD1,TRBJ1-4,NA,TRBV27
TGTGCCAGCAGCTTCCGGGACAGGCCGGGGGACCAGTACTTC,CASSFRDRPGDQYF,TRBD1,TRBJ2-5,NA,TRBV7-2
TGTGCCAGCAGCTTGACAGCTCTGAACACTGAAGCTTTCTTT,CASSLTALNTEAFF,NA,TRBJ1-1,NA,TRBV11-2